The 20 T cell receptor beta chains below were found in one sample sequenced in a study of post-analysis software for immune sequencing data. Study-wide results and limits: There were five TRBV segments more frequent in patients than controls, and TRBV5-6, TRBV5-1 and TRBV20-1 were among them.

Their antigens remain unidentified. TCR beta cDNA libraries had unique molecular identifiers. MiXCR, run by TCRdb on the PCR reads, gives a single entry per CDR3 protein. This table holds 800,000 to 950,000 distinct CDR3 sequences, about 57% found once. Sequencing was carried out using blood. Receptor source: a girl aged 10-17 years with multiple sclerosis.

The chain's CDR3 is CASSPAGQGAYEQYF. The DNA for the CDR3 is TGTGCCAGCAGCCCTGCCGGTCAGGGGGCTTACGAGCAGTACTTC. V is TRBV7-9 and J is TRBJ2-7; 8 bases line up with TRBD1. The ends lost 5 bases at V and 4 bases at J; junction bases unmatched: 10. In germline, CDR1 is SEHNR, CDR2 FQNEAQ (reference sequence). This CDR3 has 15 amino acids.

The chain carries TRBV5-1 and TRBJ1-6, with D perhaps TRBD1 (6 bases). The CDR3 is made up of 15 amino acids. Looked up from germline, CDR1 is SGHRS and CDR2 is YFSETQ. V was pared by 0 bases and J by 7 bases, with 11 bases between. The CDR3 DNA reads TGCGCCAGCAGCTTGGACAGGGCTAGAAATTCACCCCTCCACTTT. This gives the protein CASSLDRARNSPLHF.

This clonotype was counted only a few times. V usage is TRBV6-5 and J usage is TRBJ2-6, with 10 bases matching TRBD1. Germline CDR1 is MNHEY and CDR2 is SVGAGI. The CDR3 has 16 amino acids. Unmatched junction bases numbered 0, after V lost 4 bases and J lost 0 bases. CDR3 DNA sequence: TGTGCCAGCAGTTGGACAGGGGGCTCTGGGGCCAACGTCCTGACTTTC. Translating it yields CASSWTGGSGANVLTF.

The genes are TRBV29-1 and TRBJ2-1; D is ambiguous. The germline V gene encodes CDR1 SQVTM and CDR2 ANQGSEA. V lost 3 bases to trimming and J lost 2 bases, with 17 bases between them. This CDR3 has 16 residues. CDR3 in DNA: TGCAGCGTTGAGACCCACCGTGGCGACCCCTACAATGAGCAGTTCTTC. This sequence encodes CSVETHRGDPYNEQFF.

This clonotype came up a few times. The chain recombines TRBV20-1 with TRBJ2-5; 10 positions agree with TRBD2. Gene TRBJ2-7 matches the end of the DNA better, so the J call may be wrong. The CDR3 sequence is 16 residues long. CDR1 and CDR2 from the germline V gene are DFQATT and SNEGSKA (reference sequence). CDR3 sequence: CSARGSSGRETYEQYF. The CDR3 bases are TGCAGTGCTAGAGGTTCCAGCGGGAGGGAAACCTACGAGCAGTACTTC.

The V call is TRBV20-1, the J call TRBJ2-5, with 9 bases aligning to TRBD1. Germline trimming cut 5 bases from V and 5 bases from J; bases unmatched to any gene: 9. Germline loops: CDR1 DFQATT, CDR2 SNEGSKA (reference sequence). The CDR3 loop spans 14 amino acids. CDR3 in amino acids: CSAESGTGKETQYF. As DNA, the CDR3 is TGCAGTGCTGAGTCCGGGACAGGGAAGGAGACCCAGTACTTC.

This clonotype appeared a few times. The chain joins TRBV5-1 to TRBJ2-5, with no clear D. Trimming removed 3 bases at V and 11 bases at J, with 17 bases between. Germline CDR1 reads SGHRS; CDR2 reads YFSETQ. The CDR3 loop spans 13 amino acids. CDR3 nucleotides: TGCGCCAGCAGCTCCCGGACCCTGCAGAAGCAGTACTTC. Encoded protein: CASSSRTLQKQYF.

The gene calls are TRBV5-1 and TRBJ2-1, with D possibly matching TRBD2 (7 bases). There are 15 residues in the CDR3. The germline V and J ends were trimmed by 1 base and 6 bases, with 14 bases remaining between them. Germline-derived CDR1 and CDR2 are SGHRS and YFSETQ. The CDR3: CASSLTGGLLNEQFF. In nucleotides, the CDR3 is TGCGCCAGCAGCTTGACGGGGGGCCTCCTCAATGAGCAGTTCTTC.

This rearrangement joins TRBV27 to TRBJ2-7, with a possible D match to TRBD1 (5 bases). CDR1 and CDR2 (germline): MNHEY, SMNVEV (reference sequence). V lost 7 bases to trimming and J lost 2 bases, with 12 bases between them. The CDR3 extends over 13 amino acids. CDR3 loop: CASNFEDTYEQYF. The CDR3 region has the DNA TGTGCCAGCAATTTCGAGGACACCTACGAGCAGTACTTC.

This clonotype was seen a few times. The conserved final phenylalanine or tryptophan is absent from the CDR3, which likely points to a read error. No DNA is shown, since the ends of the CDR3 on it are uncertain; the CDR3 is the one TCRdb lists. This chain uses TRBV5-1 with TRBJ2-5; the table's TRBD1 call for D was not verified on the DNA. Including both end residues, the CDR3 is 19 amino acids long. Germline V gene sequence: CDR1 SGHRS, CDR2 YFSETQ. CDR3 in amino acids: CASSFALGPGQASILRAVL.

This clonotype was counted between two and nine times. The rearrangement uses TRBV7-9 and TRBJ1-1; D is ambiguous. The CDR3 has 14 residues. CDR1 is SEHNR and CDR2 is FQNEAQ in the germline V gene (reference sequence). Trimming took 5 bases from V and 0 from J, leaving 10 bases between them. CDR3 sequence reads: CASSPVEMNTEAFF. In DNA form, the CDR3 reads TGTGCCAGCAGCCCCGTGGAAATGAACACTGAAGCTTTCTTT.

The rearrangement links TRBV27 to TRBJ1-5; D is unresolved. CDR1 MNHEY and CDR2 SMNVEV come from the germline V gene (reference sequence). Trimming pared 3 bases from V and 4 bases from J, leaving 16 bases between. The CDR3 has 16 amino acids. The CDR3 protein is CASSFFAYAQNQPQHF. CDR3 DNA: TGTGCCAGCAGTTTTTTCGCGTACGCTCAAAATCAGCCCCAGCATTTT.

The J gene is TRBJ1-5, the V gene TRBV5-1, with 7 nucleotides matching TRBD1. With V trimmed by 4 bases and J by 4 bases, 20 bases remained unmatched. Germline-derived CDR1 and CDR2 are SGHRS and YFSETQ. The CDR3 has 19 amino acids. DNA of the CDR3: TGCGCCAGCAGCGCACGAAAGCAATCCGGGACAGAGGGAAATCAGCCCCAGCATTTT. This sequence encodes CASSARKQSGTEGNQPQHF.

V gene TRBV7-8 combines with J gene TRBJ2-7; a weak D match, TRBD1 (6 bases). The better agreement between TRBJ2-5 and the DNA end casts doubt on the J call. Germline CDR1 SGHVS, CDR2 FQNEAQ. This CDR3 contains 16 residues. The CDR3 DNA is TGTGCCAGCAGCTTACTAGCACAGGGCGGCCGAGAGACCCAGTACTTC. Its translation is CASSLLAQGGRETQYF.

This clonotype appeared a few times. The chain employs TRBV7-9 and TRBJ2-3, with D tentatively TRBD2 (6 bases). Germline CDR1 SEHNR, CDR2 FQNEAQ (reference sequence). The CDR3 is 16 residues long. V lost 5 bases, J lost 0 bases, and 15 bases lay in between. The CDR3 region has the DNA TGTGCCAGCAGCAAAGGGCGGGACGCGAGCACAGATACGCAGTATTTT. Protein: CASSKGRDASTDTQYF.

This clonotype came up once. This chain connects TRBV7-9 to TRBJ2-1; D call uncertain. The CDR3 is made up of 13 amino acids. Per the germline V gene, CDR1 is SEHNR and CDR2 is FQNEAQ (reference sequence). V lost 5 bases and J 4 bases, leaving 9 bases between the germline ends. The CDR3 DNA reads as TGTGCCAGCAGCAGATCGAGGTACAATGAGCAGTTCTTC. Translated, it gives CASSRSRYNEQFF.

The chain is built from TRBV6-5 and TRBJ2-7, with TRBD2 as a possible D gene (6 bases). This CDR3 contains 16 residues. Germline V gene sequence: CDR1 MNHEY, CDR2 SVGAGI. V was pared by 0 bases and J by 4 bases, with 16 bases between. The CDR3 sequence is CASSYSIREKEYEQYF. The CDR3 bases are TGTGCCAGCAGTTACTCTATCCGGGAGAAAGAGTACGAGCAGTACTTC.

This sequence joins TRBV5-1 and TRBJ2-1; 13 nucleotides align to TRBD2. Germline CDR1 SGHRS, CDR2 YFSETQ. Trimming took 0 bases from V and 8 from J; bases not matched to a gene: 5. This CDR3 contains 16 residues. The CDR3 nucleotides read TGCGCCAGCAGCTTGGCGACTAGCGGGAGGAGGGATGAGCAGTTCTTC. Protein: CASSLATSGRRDEQFF.

A note on this clonotype: A junction end diverges from the germline sequence, so it may reflect a read error. V gene TRBV7-6 combines with J gene TRBJ2-6, with 12 positions matching TRBD2. The CDR3 runs 18 residues. Looked up from germline, CDR1 is SGHVS and CDR2 is FNYEAQ. CDR3 DNA: TGTGCCAGCAGCTTAGGACTAGCGGGAGCAGCTGGGGCCAACGTCCGGACTTTC. Translated, it gives CASSLGLAGAAGANVRTF. Full variable domain (remainder filled in from reference TRBV7-6 and TRBJ2-6): GAGVSQSPRYKVTKRGQDVALRCDPISGHVSLYWYRQALGQGPEFLTYFNYEAQQDKSGLPNDRFSAERPEGSISTLTIQRTEQRDSAMYRCASSLGLAGAAGANVRTFGAGSRLTVL.

V and J are TRBV5-1 and TRBJ1-1; 7 bases line up with TRBD1. The CDR3 is made up of 13 amino acids. The J segment lost 4 bases and the V segment lost 6 bases, leaving 6 bases of the junction unmatched. Germline V gene lookup returns CDR1 SGHRS and CDR2 YFSETQ. The CDR3 DNA reads TGCGCCAGCAAGACAGGGATGGCCACTGAAGCTTTCTTT. Protein: CASKTGMATEAFF.